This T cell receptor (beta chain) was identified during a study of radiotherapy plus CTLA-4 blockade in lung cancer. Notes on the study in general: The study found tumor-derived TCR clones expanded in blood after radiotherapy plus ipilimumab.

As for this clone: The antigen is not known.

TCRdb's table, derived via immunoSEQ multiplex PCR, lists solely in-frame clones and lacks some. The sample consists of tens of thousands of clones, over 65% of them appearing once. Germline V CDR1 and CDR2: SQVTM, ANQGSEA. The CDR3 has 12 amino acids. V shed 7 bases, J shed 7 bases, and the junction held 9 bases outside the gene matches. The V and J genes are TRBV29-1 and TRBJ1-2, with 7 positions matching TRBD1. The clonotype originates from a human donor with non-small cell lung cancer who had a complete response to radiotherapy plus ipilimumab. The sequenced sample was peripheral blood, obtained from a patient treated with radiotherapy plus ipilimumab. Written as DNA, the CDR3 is TGCAGCGGGCAGGAGGGGGCTACTGGCTACACCTTC. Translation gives CSGQEGATGYTF.